This is a list of T cell receptor beta chains from one sample in a study of shared clonotypes between healthy human individuals. Here immunoSEQ multiplex PCR was the method, and the copy in TCRdb shows in-frame clones only, minus some. The sample has nearly 2 million clones, roughly 95% seen once; the top ten hold roughly 1%. The sequencing input was naive CD8+ T cells sorted from blood. These receptor sequences come from a man aged 18 to 30 in good health. The CDR3 runs from the conserved cysteine through the conserved F or W. Fields, in order: clone size, D gene, J gene, V gene, CDR3 protein, CDR3 DNA. A D gene is named only where the DNA matches it firmly. Clone size is shown for a subset of rows, as once, few, many or a class of expanded clone.

.,.,TRBJ2-7,TRBV10-3,CAISASSSEQYF,TGTGCCATCAGTGCCTCCAGTAGCGAGCAGTACTTC
.,.,TRBJ2-1,TRBV2,CASSDDGYSYNEQFF,TGTGCCAGCAGTGATGACGGGTATTCCTACAATGAGCAGTTCTTC
.,.,TRBJ2-2,TRBV7-8,CASSYAPQGSGELFF,TGTGCCAGCAGCTACGCTCCTCAGGGCTCCGGGGAGCTGTTTTTT
.,.,TRBJ2-3,TRBV19,CASRGVGGLKQERADTQYF,TGTGCCAGTAGAGGGGTAGGAGGACTCAAACAGGAAAGGGCAGATACGCAGTATTTT
once,TRBD2,TRBJ2-7,TRBV6-6,CASSYSSGDYEQYF,TGTGCCAGCAGTTACTCTAGCGGGGATTACGAGCAGTACTTC
.,.,TRBJ2-2,TRBV13,CASSLAREDTGELFF,TGTGCCAGCAGCTTAGCCAGGGAGGACACCGGGGAGCTGTTTTTT
.,.,TRBJ2-7,TRBV28,CASSWTADEQYF,TGTGCCAGCAGTTGGACCGCTGACGAGCAGTACTTC
.,.,TRBJ2-7,TRBV4-1,CASSPNPSGGEAAEQYF,TGCGCCAGCAGCCCAAACCCCTCGGGGGGCGAGGCTGCCGAGCAGTACTTC
.,.,TRBJ2-3,TRBV5-4,CASSIEGGGRSDTQYF,TGTGCCAGCAGTATCGAGGGGGGCGGGAGATCAGATACGCAGTATTTT
.,.,TRBJ2-4,TRBV30,CACEMAGSVQYF,TGTGCCTGCGAGATGGCAGGTTCCGTTCAGTACTTC
.,.,TRBJ2-7,TRBV4-1,CASSGSRGYEQYF,TGCGCCAGCAGCGGCAGCAGGGGCTACGAGCAGTACTTT
.,.,TRBJ1-6,TRBV10-2,CASSEVIGSPLHF,TGCGCCAGCAGTGAGGTAATTGGCTCACCCCTCCACTTT
.,.,TRBJ2-7,TRBV28,CASSLAGNYEQYF,TGTGCCAGCAGTTTAGCGGGGAACTACGAGCAGTACTTC
.,TRBD2,TRBJ2-1,TRBV4-1,CASSQGTSGGNEQFF,TGCGCCAGCAGCCAGGGGACTAGCGGGGGCAATGAGCAGTTCTTC
.,.,TRBJ2-7,TRBV6-1,CATLLPYEQYF,TGTGCCACCCTCTTACCCTACGAGCAGTACTTC
once,.,TRBJ1-4,TRBV30,CAWSWGSHEKLFF,TGTGCCTGGAGTTGGGGGTCCCACGAAAAACTGTTTTTT
.,TRBD1,TRBJ2-1,TRBV5-1,CASSSWTGEGHNEQFF,TGCGCCAGCAGCTCCTGGACAGGGGAAGGGCACAATGAGCAGTTCTTC
.,.,TRBJ2-7,TRBV7-9,CASSPIDSYEQYF,TGTGCCAGCAGCCCCATCGACTCCTACGAGCAGTACTTC
once,.,TRBJ2-7,TRBV28,CASSPDRRGSYEQYF,TGTGCCAGCAGTCCTGACCGAAGGGGATCCTACGAGCAGTACTTC
.,TRBD1,TRBJ1-5,TRBV4-1,CASSHRDRTGNQPQHF,TGCGCCAGCAGCCACCGGGACAGGACCGGAAATCAGCCCCAGCATTTT
.,TRBD2,TRBJ2-7,TRBV13,CASSSGGSGSSYEQYF,TGTGCCAGCAGCTCGGGGGGTAGCGGAAGCTCCTACGAGCAGTACTTC
.,.,TRBJ1-5,TRBV7-9,CASSAGYSNQPQHF,TGTGCCAGCAGCGCGGGGTATAGCAATCAGCCCCAGCATTTT
.,.,TRBJ2-7,TRBV7-9,CASSLVGHSYEQYF,TGTGCCAGCAGCTTAGTGGGACATTCCTACGAGCAGTACTTC
.,TRBD2,TRBJ2-7,TRBV15,CATSRGGLAGEHEQYF,TGTGCCACCAGCAGGGGGGGACTAGCGGGAGAACACGAGCAGTACTTC
.,.,TRBJ1-2,TRBV5-1,CASSLAPGGPNYGYTF,TGCGCCAGCAGCTTGGCGCCGGGGGGCCCTAACTATGGCTACACCTTC
once,.,TRBJ2-3,TRBV29-1,CSIQGYNGADTQYF,TGCAGCATTCAGGGGTATAACGGGGCAGATACGCAGTATTTT
.,TRBD1,TRBJ2-7,TRBV5-1,CASSSDPGDSWSYEQYF,TGCGCCAGCAGCTCGGACCCCGGGGACAGCTGGTCCTACGAGCAGTACTTC
.,TRBD1,TRBJ1-5,TRBV7-9,CASSFQGANQPQHF,TGTGCCAGCAGCTTCCAGGGGGCTAATCAGCCCCAGCATTTT
.,.,TRBJ2-5,TRBV19,CASSDRDWETQYF,TGTGCCAGTAGTGACAGGGACTGGGAGACCCAGTACTTC
once,TRBD1,TRBJ1-2,TRBV30,CAWNQLLGGEGTF,TGTGCCTGGAATCAGCTCTTAGGGGGCGAAGGGACCTTC
.,TRBD1,TRBJ1-1,TRBV4-1,CASSPTGEKGTEAFF,TGCGCCAGCAGCCCGACAGGGGAGAAGGGCACTGAAGCTTTCTTT
.,TRBD2,TRBJ2-1,TRBV4-1,CASSQSSGGLSNEQFF,TGCGCCAGCAGCCAATCGTCGGGAGGGTTGAGTAATGAGCAGTTCTTC
.,.,TRBJ1-3,TRBV4-1,CASSQDPAVTLYF,TGCGCCAGCAGCCAAGATCCCGCAGTTACGTTATATTTT
once,.,TRBJ2-5,TRBV29-1,CSVVGQGKTQYF,TGCAGCGTTGTGGGTCAGGGAAAGACCCAGTACTTC
.,.,TRBJ2-7,TRBV6-1,CAVTGESYEQYF,TGTGCCGTAACGGGGGAATCCTACGAGCAGTACTTC
.,.,TRBJ2-1,TRBV13,CASSYARDNEQFF,TGTGCCAGCAGCTACGCTAGGGACAATGAGCAGTTCTTC
.,TRBD1,TRBJ2-7,TRBV4-2,CASTISGTGTYEQYF,TGTGCCAGCACCATAAGCGGGACAGGGACCTACGAGCAGTACTTC
.,.,TRBJ2-7,TRBV5-6,CASSLVGGTLRFEQYF,TGTGCCAGCAGCTTGGTTGGGGGAACCCTACGCTTCGAGCAGTACTTC
.,.,TRBJ2-3,TRBV28,CATAEGGTDTQYF,TGTGCCACCGCCGAGGGGGGCACAGATACGCAGTATTTT
.,TRBD1,TRBJ2-1,TRBV2,CASDEGPGQNYNEQFF,TGTGCCAGCGATGAAGGGCCGGGACAGAACTACAATGAGCAGTTCTTC
once,.,TRBJ1-3,TRBV4-1,CASSQGPGEGAGNTIYF,TGCGCCAGCAGCCAAGGGCCTGGTGAGGGCGCTGGAAACACCATATATTTT